The rows below give T cell receptor beta chains drawn from one sample of a study of siplizumab effects on memory and regulatory T cells. The table came from immunoSEQ multiplex PCR; TCRdb's copy has only in-frame clones and leaves some out. Of 90,000 to 150,000 clones listed, just under 95% were seen once; the top ten hold over 0.15%. The sample comprised non-Treg CD4+ T cells sorted from blood. The receptors were gathered from a human donor in good health. Both conserved end residues are part of each CDR3. A D gene is named only where the DNA matches it firmly. For some rows the clone size is stated as once, few or many, or as a class when expanded; others skip it.

d_gene: NA; j_gene: TRBJ1-2; v_gene: TRBV9; abundance: NA; CDR3nt: TGTGCCAGCAGCGTAGCCTTGGGGGGTAACTATGGCTACACCTTC; CDR3aa: CASSVALGGNYGYTF
d_gene: NA; j_gene: TRBJ2-2; v_gene: TRBV18; abundance: NA; CDR3nt: TGTGCCAGCTCACCGAGGTTCGGGGAGGACGGGGAGCTGTTTTTT; CDR3aa: CASSPRFGEDGELFF
d_gene: NA; j_gene: TRBJ2-7; v_gene: TRBV6-6; abundance: NA; CDR3nt: TGTGCCAGCAGTAGACAGAGCAACGAGCAGTACTTC; CDR3aa: CASSRQSNEQYF
d_gene: NA; j_gene: TRBJ2-7; v_gene: TRBV7-5; abundance: NA; CDR3nt: TGTGTCAGAAGCTGCCCGGGTTACTTC; CDR3aa: CVRSCPGYF
d_gene: TRBD1; j_gene: TRBJ2-7; v_gene: TRBV7-7; abundance: NA; CDR3nt: TGTGCCAGCAGCCACGACAGGGTGAGCTCCTACGAGCAGTACTTC; CDR3aa: CASSHDRVSSYEQYF
d_gene: TRBD1; j_gene: TRBJ2-2; v_gene: TRBV7-3; abundance: once; CDR3nt: TGTGCCAGCAGCTCGTCCGGGACAGCGAACACCGGGGAGCTGTTTTTT; CDR3aa: CASSSSGTANTGELFF
d_gene: NA; j_gene: TRBJ2-3; v_gene: TRBV11-2; abundance: NA; CDR3nt: TGTGCCAGCAGCTTTGGAGGAGCCGTTGGAGGCACAGATACGCAGTATTTT; CDR3aa: CASSFGGAVGGTDTQYF
d_gene: NA; j_gene: TRBJ1-2; v_gene: TRBV5-5; abundance: NA; CDR3nt: TGTGCCAGCAGCTTGGGGAAAACAGGAGGAGGCTACACCTTC; CDR3aa: CASSLGKTGGGYTF
d_gene: NA; j_gene: TRBJ1-1; v_gene: TRBV6-1; abundance: NA; CDR3nt: TGTGCCAGCAGTCGACACCTCTCGAACACTGAAGCTTTCTTT; CDR3aa: CASSRHLSNTEAFF
d_gene: TRBD2; j_gene: TRBJ2-3; v_gene: TRBV2; abundance: NA; CDR3nt: TGTGCCAGCAGGGCCGGGACTAGCGGGGAGCAAGCGCAGTATTTT; CDR3aa: CASRAGTSGEQAQYF
d_gene: NA; j_gene: TRBJ2-1; v_gene: TRBV4-3; abundance: once; CDR3nt: TGCGCCAGCAGCCGATCGGTCTTCTCCTCCTACAATGAGCAGTTCTTC; CDR3aa: CASSRSVFSSYNEQFF
d_gene: NA; j_gene: TRBJ2-7; v_gene: TRBV5-5; abundance: NA; CDR3nt: TGTGCCAGCAGCCAGTTGGACATCTACGAGCAGTACTTC; CDR3aa: CASSQLDIYEQYF
d_gene: NA; j_gene: TRBJ1-2; v_gene: TRBV7-9; abundance: NA; CDR3nt: TGTGCCAGCAGCCCTCGACAGGAAGACCACTATGGCTACACCTTC; CDR3aa: CASSPRQEDHYGYTF